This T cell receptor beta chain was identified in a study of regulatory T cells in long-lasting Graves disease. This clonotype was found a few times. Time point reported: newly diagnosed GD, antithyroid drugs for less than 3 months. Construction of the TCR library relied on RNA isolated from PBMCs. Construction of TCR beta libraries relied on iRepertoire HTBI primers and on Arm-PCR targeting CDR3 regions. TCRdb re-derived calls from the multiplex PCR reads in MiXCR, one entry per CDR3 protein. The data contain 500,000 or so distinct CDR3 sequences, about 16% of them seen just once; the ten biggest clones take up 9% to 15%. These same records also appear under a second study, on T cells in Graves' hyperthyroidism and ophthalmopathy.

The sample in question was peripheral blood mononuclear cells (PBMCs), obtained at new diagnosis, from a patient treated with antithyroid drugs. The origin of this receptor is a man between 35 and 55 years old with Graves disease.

As DNA, the CDR3 is TGCGCCAGCAGCCCGAAAGGAGGAGGGACTAGCGGCTACAATGAGCAGTTCTTC. Its protein product is CASSPKGGGTSGYNEQFF. The chain uses TRBV4-1 and TRBJ2-1, with TRBD2 matching over 11 bases. With 4 bases clipped from V and 3 bases from J, the junction kept 11 bases outside the gene matches. The V gene's germline CDR1 is MGHRA and CDR2 YSYEKL. The CDR3 contains 18 residues.